This TCR beta chain emerged from a study of T cells in women clearing cervical HPV infection. About the study: Case blood was drawn a median about 160 days after lesion detection.

Worth noting for this clone: The sequence runs out 3 residues before the end of the CDR3; the remainder is reconstructed from the germline J gene.

The germline V gene encodes CDR1 MDHEN and CDR2 SYDVKM. This CDR3 region has 15 residues. V lost 5 bases to trimming and J lost 4 bases; unmatched junction nucleotides: 6. Clones were read by immunoSEQ multiplex PCR, and TCRdb kept only the in-frame ones, dropping some. The sample holds more than 40,000 clones. Sequenced sample: blood buffy coat. The TCR was taken from a woman aged 18 to 75 with a cervical HPV16 infection that either progressed to CIN3+ or cleared (not recorded which). V gene TRBV28 combines with J gene TRBJ2-5; 11 positions agree with TRBD1. CDR3 residues: CASSLWTGGGETQYF. The DNA read from the CDR3 is TGTGCCAGCAGTCTCTGGACAGGGGGCGGAGAGACC. The variable domain in full, completed from reference TRBV28 and TRBJ2-5, reads DVKVTQSSRYLVKRTGEKVFLECVQDMDHENMFWYRQDPGLGLRLIYFSYDVKMKEKGDIPEGYSVSREKKERFSLILESASTNQTSMYLCASSLWTGGGETQYFGPGTRLLVL.